This note documents a single T cell receptor beta chain sequence. The antigen it recognizes is unknown. Base qualities are missing; no much larger clone stands one base away. The record originates from a study of T cell repertoires in ileal Crohn's disease (dated by TCRdb to 2018 to 2020). Study-wide context: The median duration of disease was 6 to 10 years, and at the time of surgery about 35% of patients were active smokers. Endoscopic postoperative recurrence was defined as a Rutgeerts score above i0. A total of 170 or so mucosal samples from approximately 60 patients were sequenced, with samples obtained at several locations on the surgical specimen and at postoperative endoscopy. The study was conducted in parallel with a multicentre cohort that was designed to identify predictors of early endoscopic recurrence following ileocolonic resection. About half of the patients received postoperative therapy: about eleven received thiopurines and around 19 received anti-TNF agents. A prospective multicentre cohort supplied the 50 or so Crohn's disease patients whose TCR repertoires were analysed. Every patient underwent surgery because of a complication, which was stricturing disease in roughly 60% and penetrating disease in 39%.

The paper's findings and limits, for the study overall: Only a subgroup of patients, of unstated size, had their mucosal CD4 and CD8 T cells sorted and sequenced. Higher high-frequency clone percentages at surgery were associated with endoscopic recurrence; all patients with clonality above 26.8% (18/57) had recurrence. Compared with non-smokers, patients who were active smokers at surgery showed a significantly higher proportion of clonal expansions (25.9% vs 17.9%, p=0.02). More high-frequency clones were carried by sorted CD8 T cells than by CD4 T cells, suggesting that mucosal expansions were mainly CD8.

Adults with ileal or ileocolonic Crohn's disease and an indication for ileocolonic resection were eligible for inclusion. Before DNA extraction, whole ileal mucosal biopsies were kept frozen at -80 degrees C. Genomic DNA was extracted from frozen whole biopsies with a TRizol-based method and quantified on a NanoDrop 2000 spectrophotometer. Approximately 550 nanograms of biopsy DNA per sample were submitted for commercial TCRB immunosequencing. Adaptive Biotechnology amplified CDR3 regions from genomic DNA with a two-step multiplex PCR that controlled for amplification bias. The first PCR used primers for every V and J gene segment; the second PCR added barcodes and Illumina adapters. An Illumina instrument was used to sequence the CDR3 libraries. Under the source paper's analysis protocol: The analysis used both the pipelines supplied by the vendor and custom analysis of the raw data in R/Bioconductor with R version 3.3.0. Clonality, ranging from 0 to 1, was calculated as the inverse of the normalised Shannon entropy of all productive clones. High-frequency clones were defined as the share of the repertoire taken up by the top 100 clones, keeping only clones that passed a 95% confidence test. Overlap between samples was measured with the Morisita-Horn index, while repertoire diversity was measured with the Simpson index. This immuneACCESS table, as held by TCRdb, lists in-frame sequences with V and J called but not all clones. Of the missing ones, under half trace to an unresolved V gene in checked studies; the others have no known cause. V and J calls and clone size come straight from that table; D and trimming were deduced from the DNA. This sample lists around 14,000 clones; 80% were detected once. The top ten clonotypes cover around 4% of the sample.

The germline ends are 15 bases apart after V is trimmed by 4 bases and J by 8 bases. Counted from cysteine to phenylalanine, this CDR3 has 14 amino acids. Here the CDR3 DNA is all that survives: 42 bases in frame from base 1. CDR1 and CDR2 (MNHEY, SMNVEV) derive from the germline V gene (reference sequence). Sequenced sample: ileal tissue. This sequence originates from an adult with Crohn's disease. The chain is encoded by TRBV27 joined to TRBJ1-3; TRBD1 could be the D gene, as 6 bases match. The CDR3 sequence is CASSWTARGDTIYF. The bases read TGTGCCAGCAGTTGGACAGCCCGAGGGGACACCATATATTTT.